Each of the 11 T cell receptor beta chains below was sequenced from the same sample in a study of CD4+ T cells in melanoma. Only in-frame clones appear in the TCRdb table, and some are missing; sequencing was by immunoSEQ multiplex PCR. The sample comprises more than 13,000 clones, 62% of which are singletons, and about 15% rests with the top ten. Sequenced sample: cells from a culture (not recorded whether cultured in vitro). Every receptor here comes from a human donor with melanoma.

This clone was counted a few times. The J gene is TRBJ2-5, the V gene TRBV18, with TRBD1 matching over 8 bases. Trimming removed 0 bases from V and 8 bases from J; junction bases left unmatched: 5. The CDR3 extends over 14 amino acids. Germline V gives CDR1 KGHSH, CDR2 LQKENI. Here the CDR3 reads CASSPPTTGETQYF. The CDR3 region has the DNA TGTGCCAGCTCACCACCTACGACAGGGGAAACCCAGTACTTC.

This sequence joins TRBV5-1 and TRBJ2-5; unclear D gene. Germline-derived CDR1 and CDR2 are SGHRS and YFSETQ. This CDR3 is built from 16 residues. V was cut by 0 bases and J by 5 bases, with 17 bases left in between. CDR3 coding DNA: TGCGCCAGCAGCTTGGGTAGGGCTAGTCCGCGGGAGACCCAGTACTTC. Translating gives CASSLGRASPRETQYF. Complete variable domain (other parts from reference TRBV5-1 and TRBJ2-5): KAGVTQTPRYLIKTRGQQVTLSCSPISGHRSVSWYQQTPGQGLQFLFEYFSETQRNKGNFPGRFSGRQFSNSRSEMNVSTLELGDSALYLCASSLGRASPRETQYFGPGTRLLVL.

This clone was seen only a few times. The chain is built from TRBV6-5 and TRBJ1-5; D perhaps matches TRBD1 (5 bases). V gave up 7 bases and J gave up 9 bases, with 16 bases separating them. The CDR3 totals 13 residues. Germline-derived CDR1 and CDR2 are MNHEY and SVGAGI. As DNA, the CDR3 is TGTGCCAGCACCACAAGCGGGGGTGGGCCCCAGCATTTT. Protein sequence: CASTTSGGGPQHF.

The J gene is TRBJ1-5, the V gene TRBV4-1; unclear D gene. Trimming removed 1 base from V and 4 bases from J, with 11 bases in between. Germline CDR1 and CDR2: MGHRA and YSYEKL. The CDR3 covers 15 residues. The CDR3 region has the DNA TGCGCCAGCAGCCAAGGGTCTATATTGAATCAGCCCCAGCATTTT. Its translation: CASSQGSILNQPQHF.

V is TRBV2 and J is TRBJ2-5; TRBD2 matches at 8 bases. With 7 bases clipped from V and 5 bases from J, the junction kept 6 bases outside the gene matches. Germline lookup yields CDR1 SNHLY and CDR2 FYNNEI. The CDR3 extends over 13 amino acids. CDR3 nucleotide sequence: TGTGCCAGCATGCGGGGGGTTGGGGAGACCCAGTACTTC. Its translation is CASMRGVGETQYF.

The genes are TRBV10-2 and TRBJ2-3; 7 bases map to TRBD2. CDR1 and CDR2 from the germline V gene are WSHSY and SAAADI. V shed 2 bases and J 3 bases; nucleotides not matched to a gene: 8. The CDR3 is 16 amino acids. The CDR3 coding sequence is TGCGCCAGCAGTGAGAGGCGGGGGAGAACAACAGATACGCAGTATTTT. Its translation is CASSERRGRTTDTQYF.

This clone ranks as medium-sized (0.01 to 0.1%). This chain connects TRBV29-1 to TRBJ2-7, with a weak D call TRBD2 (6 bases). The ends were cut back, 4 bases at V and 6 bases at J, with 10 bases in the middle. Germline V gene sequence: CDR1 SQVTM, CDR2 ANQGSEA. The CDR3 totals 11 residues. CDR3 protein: CSVVKGGEQYF. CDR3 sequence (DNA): TGCAGCGTTGTTAAGGGAGGCGAGCAGTACTTC.

The CDR3 DNA is TGCAGCGTTGTTCCCGGAGCCGGTAACTACGAGCAGTACTTC. This encodes CSVVPGAGNYEQYF. The rearrangement links TRBV29-1 to TRBJ2-7; D gene uncertain. The length of the CDR3 is 14 residues. Between the trimmed V and J ends, which lost 4 bases and 3 bases, there was a span of 16 bases. Looked up from germline, CDR1 is SQVTM and CDR2 is ANQGSEA.

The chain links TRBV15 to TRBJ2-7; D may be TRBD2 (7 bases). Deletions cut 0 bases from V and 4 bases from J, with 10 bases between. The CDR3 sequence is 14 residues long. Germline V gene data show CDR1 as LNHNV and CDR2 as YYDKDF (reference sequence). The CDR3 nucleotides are TGTGCCACCAGCAGAGATAGGGGGGGGTACGAGCAGTACTTC. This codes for CATSRDRGGYEQYF.

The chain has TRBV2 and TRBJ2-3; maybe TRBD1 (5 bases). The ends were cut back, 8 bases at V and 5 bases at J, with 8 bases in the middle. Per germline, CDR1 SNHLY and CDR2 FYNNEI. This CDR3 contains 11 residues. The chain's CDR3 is CASLQGDTQYF. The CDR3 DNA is TGTGCCAGCCTGCAGGGAGATACGCAGTATTTT.

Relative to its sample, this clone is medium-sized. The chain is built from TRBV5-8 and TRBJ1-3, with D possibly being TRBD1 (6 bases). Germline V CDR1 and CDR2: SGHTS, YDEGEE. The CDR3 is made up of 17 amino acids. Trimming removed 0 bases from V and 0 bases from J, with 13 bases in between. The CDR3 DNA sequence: TGTGCCAGCAGCTTGGCCTTTGTAGGGGGCTCTGGAAACACCATATATTTT. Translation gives CASSLAFVGGSGNTIYF.